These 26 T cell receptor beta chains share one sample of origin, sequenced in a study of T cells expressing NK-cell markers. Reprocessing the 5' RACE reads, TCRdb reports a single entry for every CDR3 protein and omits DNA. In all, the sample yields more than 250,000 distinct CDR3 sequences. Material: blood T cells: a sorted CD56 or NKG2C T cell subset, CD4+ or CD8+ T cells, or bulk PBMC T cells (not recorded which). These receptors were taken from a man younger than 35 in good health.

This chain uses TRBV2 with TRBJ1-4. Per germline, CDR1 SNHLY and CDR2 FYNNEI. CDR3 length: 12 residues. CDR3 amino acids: CASSEGGEKLFF.

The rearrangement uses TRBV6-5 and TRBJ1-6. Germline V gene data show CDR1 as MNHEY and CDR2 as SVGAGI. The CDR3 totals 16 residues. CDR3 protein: CASSFWRGAGNSPLHF.

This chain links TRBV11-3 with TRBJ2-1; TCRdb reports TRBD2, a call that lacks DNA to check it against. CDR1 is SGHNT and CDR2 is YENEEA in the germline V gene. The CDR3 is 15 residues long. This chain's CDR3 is CASSSDWTSGNEQFF.

The CDR3 loop is CASRPSRLAAYNEQFF. V gene TRBV5-5 combines with J gene TRBJ2-1; TCRdb gives TRBD2 as the D gene, but with no DNA this cannot be confirmed. This CDR3 contains 16 residues. Germline CDR1 reads SGHKS; CDR2 reads YYEKEE (reference sequence).

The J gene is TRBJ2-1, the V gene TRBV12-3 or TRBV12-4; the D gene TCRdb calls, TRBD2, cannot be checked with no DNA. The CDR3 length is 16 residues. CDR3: CASSLVAGLGYNEQFF.

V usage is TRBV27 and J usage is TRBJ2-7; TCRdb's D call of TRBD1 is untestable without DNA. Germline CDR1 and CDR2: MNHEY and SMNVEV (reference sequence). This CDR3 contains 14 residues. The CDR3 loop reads CASNSGGSLSEQYF.

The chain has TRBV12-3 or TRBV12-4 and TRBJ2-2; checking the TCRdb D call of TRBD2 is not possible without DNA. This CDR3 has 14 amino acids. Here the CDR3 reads CASEPGGPTGELFF.

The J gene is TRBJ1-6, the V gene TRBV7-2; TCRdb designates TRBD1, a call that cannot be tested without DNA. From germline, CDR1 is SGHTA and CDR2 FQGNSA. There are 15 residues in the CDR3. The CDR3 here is CASSFGDRGNSPLHF.

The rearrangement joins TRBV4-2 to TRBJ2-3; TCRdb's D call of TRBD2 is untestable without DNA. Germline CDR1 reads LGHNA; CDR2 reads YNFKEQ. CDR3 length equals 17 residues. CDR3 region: CASSQTHGAGGANTQYF.

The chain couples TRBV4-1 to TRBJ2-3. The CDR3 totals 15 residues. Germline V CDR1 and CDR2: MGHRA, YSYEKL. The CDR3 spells CASRPTLMGTDTQYF.

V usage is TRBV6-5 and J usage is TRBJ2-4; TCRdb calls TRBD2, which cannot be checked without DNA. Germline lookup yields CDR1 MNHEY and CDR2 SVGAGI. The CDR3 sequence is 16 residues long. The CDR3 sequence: CASSYIGSGIGNIQYF.

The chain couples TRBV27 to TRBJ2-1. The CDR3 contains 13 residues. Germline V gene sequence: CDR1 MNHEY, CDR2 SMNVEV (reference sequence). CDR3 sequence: CASRKTGRGEQFF.

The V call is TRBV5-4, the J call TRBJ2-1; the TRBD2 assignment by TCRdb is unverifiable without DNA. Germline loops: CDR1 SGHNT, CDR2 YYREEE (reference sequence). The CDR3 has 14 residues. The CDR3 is CASSKGLSYNEQFF.

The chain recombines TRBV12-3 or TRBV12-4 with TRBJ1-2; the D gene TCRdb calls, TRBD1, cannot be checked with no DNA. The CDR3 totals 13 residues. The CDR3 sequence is CASSFRENYGYTF.

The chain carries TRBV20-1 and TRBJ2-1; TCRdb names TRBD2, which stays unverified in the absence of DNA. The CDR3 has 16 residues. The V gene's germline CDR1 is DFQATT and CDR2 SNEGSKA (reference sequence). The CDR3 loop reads CSARPRPWTNLNEQFF.

CDR3 amino acids: CASSAAQLGGQFF. This chain uses TRBV9 with TRBJ2-1. This CDR3 region has 13 residues. Germline V gives CDR1 SGDLS, CDR2 YYNGEE.

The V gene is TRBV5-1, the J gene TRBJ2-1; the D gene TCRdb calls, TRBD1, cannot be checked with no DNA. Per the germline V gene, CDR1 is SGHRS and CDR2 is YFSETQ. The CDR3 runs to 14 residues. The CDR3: CASSLDRRDHEQFF.

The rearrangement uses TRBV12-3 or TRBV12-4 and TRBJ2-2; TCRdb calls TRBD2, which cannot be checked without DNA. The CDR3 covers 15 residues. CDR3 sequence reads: CASRTSGSHTGELFF.

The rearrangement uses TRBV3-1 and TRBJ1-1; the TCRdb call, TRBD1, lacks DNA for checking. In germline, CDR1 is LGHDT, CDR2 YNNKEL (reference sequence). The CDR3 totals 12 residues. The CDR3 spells CASSQVGGEAFF.

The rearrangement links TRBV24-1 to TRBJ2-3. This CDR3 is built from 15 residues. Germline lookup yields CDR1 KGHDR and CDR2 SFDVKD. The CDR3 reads CATSDLGTSTDTQYF.

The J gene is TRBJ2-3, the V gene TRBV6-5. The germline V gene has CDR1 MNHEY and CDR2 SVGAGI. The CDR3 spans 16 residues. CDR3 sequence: CASSPLVTLSTDTQYF.

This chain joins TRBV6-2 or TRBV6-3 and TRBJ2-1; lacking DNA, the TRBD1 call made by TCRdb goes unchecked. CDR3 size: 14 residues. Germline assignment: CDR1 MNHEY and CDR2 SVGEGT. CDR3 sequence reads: CASNPARSYNEQFF.

Here the CDR3 reads CASSLGAGGPGEQYF. The chain uses TRBV18 and TRBJ2-7; the TCRdb call, TRBD2, lacks DNA for checking. CDR3 size: 15 residues. The germline V gene has CDR1 KGHSH and CDR2 LQKENI.

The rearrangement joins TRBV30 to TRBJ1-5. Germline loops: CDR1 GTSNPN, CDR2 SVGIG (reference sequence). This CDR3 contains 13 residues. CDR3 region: CAWSVQENQPQHF. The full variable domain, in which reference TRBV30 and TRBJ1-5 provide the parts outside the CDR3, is SQTIHQWPATLVQPVGSPLSLECTVEGTSNPNLYWYRQAAGRGLQLLFYSVGIGQISSEVPQNLSASRPQDRQFILSSKKLLLSDSGFYLCAWSVQENQPQHFGDGTRLSIL.

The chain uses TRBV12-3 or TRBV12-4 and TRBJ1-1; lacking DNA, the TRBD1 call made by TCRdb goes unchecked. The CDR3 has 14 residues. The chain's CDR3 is CASRDTGTGLRAFF.

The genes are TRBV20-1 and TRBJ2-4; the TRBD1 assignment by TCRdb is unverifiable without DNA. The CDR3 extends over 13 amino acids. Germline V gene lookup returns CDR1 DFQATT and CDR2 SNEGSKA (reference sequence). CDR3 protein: CSAAPAGTDIQYF.